These 21 T cell receptor beta chains were all obtained from the same sample, sequenced in a study of cytomegalovirus exposure and HLA in healthy donors. The study ran its PCR with 60 Vbeta and 13 Jbeta primers. Produced via immunoSEQ multiplex PCR; TCRdb's table is partial and in-frame only. The data hold about 80,000 clones, with less than 80% observed a single time. What was sequenced was PBMCs. The receptors were gathered from a human donor in good health.

Here the CDR3 DNA reads TGTGCCAGCGTCAATTTCAGGGGGAACACTGAAGCTTTCTTT. Amino acid sequence: CASVNFRGNTEAFF. The rearrangement links TRBV6-6 to TRBJ1-1, with D perhaps matching TRBD1 (6 bases). Germline-derived CDR1 and CDR2 are MNHNY and SVGAGI (reference sequence). With 8 bases removed from V and 1 base from J, the gap between germline ends came to 14 bases. This CDR3 has 14 residues.

This rearrangement joins TRBV2 to TRBJ1-1; D is perhaps TRBD1 (5 bases). The CDR3 length is 13 residues. Trimming took off 6 bases at V and 1 base at J, with 9 bases between the two ends. Germline values: CDR1 SNHLY, CDR2 FYNNEI. The CDR3 nucleotides are TGTGCCAGCAGATCTGGACAGAACACTGAAGCTTTCTTT. The encoded protein is CASRSGQNTEAFF.

The gene calls are TRBV9 and TRBJ2-1, with 8 bases lining up with TRBD1. After removal of 2 bases from V and 2 bases from J, the junction contained 3 bases not matched to a gene. Germline values: CDR1 SGDLS, CDR2 YYNGEE. This CDR3 has 15 amino acids. The CDR3 DNA reads as TGTGCCAGCAGCGTCGACAGGGGAACCTACAATGAGCAGTTCTTC. Encoded protein: CASSVDRGTYNEQFF.

The gene calls are TRBV27 and TRBJ2-7; TRBD1 might be the D (5 bases). CDR1 and CDR2 from the germline V gene are MNHEY and SMNVEV (reference sequence). The CDR3 covers 14 residues. Trimming cost V 7 bases and J 5 bases, with 18 bases left between them. The CDR3 coding sequence is TGTGCCAGCACCTCGTCTGGGCAGGGTGACGAGCAGTACTTC. Protein sequence: CASTSSGQGDEQYF.

The chain is built from TRBV7-8 and TRBJ1-5; D perhaps matches TRBD1 (5 bases). Germline V gene sequence: CDR1 SGHVS, CDR2 FQNEAQ. Trimming pared 5 bases from V and 4 bases from J, leaving 12 bases between. This CDR3 is 14 amino acids long. The CDR3 is CASSPGGWNQPQHF. The CDR3 DNA sequence: TGTGCCAGCAGCCCGGGGGGGTGGAATCAGCCCCAGCATTTT.

The chain uses TRBV5-1 and TRBJ2-1; 9 bases fit TRBD2. The length of the CDR3 is 16 residues. Germline V CDR1 and CDR2: SGHRS, YFSETQ. Losses at the gene ends were 0 bases for V and 3 bases for J; bases not matched to a gene: 4. The CDR3 DNA reads TGCGCCAGCAGCTTGGTGCCTAGCGGGGTCTACAATGAGCAGTTCTTC. As protein: CASSLVPSGVYNEQFF.

This clone was seen once. The chain is built from TRBV5-1 and TRBJ1-4; 11 positions agree with TRBD1. The length of the CDR3 is 14 residues. The V gene's germline CDR1 is SGHRS and CDR2 YFSETQ. With V trimmed by 4 bases and J by 8 bases, 4 bases remained unmatched. CDR3 nucleotide sequence: TGCGCCAGCAGCCCAGGGACAGGGGGAGAAAAACTGTTTTTT. It is translated as CASSPGTGGEKLFF.

About this clone: One end of the junction fails to match germline, which may point to a read error. The chain combines TRBV6-5 with TRBJ1-6; 8 nucleotides line up with TRBD1. This CDR3 is 14 amino acids long. CDR1 is MNHEY and CDR2 is SVGAGI in the germline V gene. This chain's CDR3 is CASSPRTGQSPLNF. As DNA, the CDR3 is TGTGCCAGCAGTCCCCGGACAGGGCAATCACCCCTCAACTTT.

The rearrangement joins TRBV5-1 to TRBJ2-1, with TRBD2 identical over 9 bases. The CDR3 loop spans 16 amino acids. Germline trimming cut 4 bases from V and 4 bases from J; bases unmatched to any gene: 9. Germline values: CDR1 SGHRS, CDR2 YFSETQ. As DNA, the CDR3 is TGCGCCAGCAGCGTGGGTAGCGGGGGACCGTACAATGAGCAGTTCTTC. This codes for CASSVGSGGPYNEQFF. Full variable domain (rest looked up from reference TRBV5-1 and TRBJ2-1): KAGVTQTPRYLIKTRGQQVTLSCSPISGHRSVSWYQQTPGQGLQFLFEYFSETQRNKGNFPGRFSGRQFSNSRSEMNVSTLELGDSALYLCASSVGSGGPYNEQFFGPGTRLTVL.

This clone was seen a few times. The rearrangement uses TRBV11-2 and TRBJ1-2, with D uncertain. V was clipped by 4 bases and J by 2 bases, with 17 bases between them. Germline V gene lookup returns CDR1 SGHAT and CDR2 FQNNGV. CDR3 length: 16 amino acids. The CDR3 bases are TGTGCCAGCAGCTACCTCTTACTCGCGGGGAACTATGGCTACACCTTC. Translation gives CASSYLLLAGNYGYTF.

The V gene is TRBV6-5, the J gene TRBJ2-1, with no clear D. V was cut by 7 bases and J by 0 bases, with 13 bases left in between. Germline V CDR1 and CDR2: MNHEY, SVGAGI. The CDR3 runs to 15 residues. CDR3 sequence: CASTPLSYSYNEQFF. The CDR3 region has the DNA TGTGCCAGCACCCCGTTATCTTACTCCTACAATGAGCAGTTCTTC.

This clone was counted between two and nine times. The V call is TRBV4-3, the J call TRBJ2-4, with 9 bases lining up with TRBD2. The CDR3 length is 13 residues. The germline gives CDR1 LGHNA, CDR2 YSLEER. With V trimmed by 1 base and J by 15 bases, 7 bases remained unmatched. The CDR3 bases are TGCGCCAGCAGCCAAGGACTTGCGGGGGGGTCGTACTTC. Encoded protein: CASSQGLAGGSYF.

The chain couples TRBV10-2 to TRBJ1-1; 8 nucleotides align to TRBD1. The CDR3 length is 16 residues. V shed 6 bases and J 0 bases; nucleotides not matched to a gene: 9. Germline V gives CDR1 WSHSY, CDR2 SAAADI. The CDR3 sequence: CASRRKPGQVNTEAFF. Here the CDR3 DNA reads TGCGCCAGCAGGAGAAAGCCGGGACAGGTGAACACTGAAGCTTTCTTT.

The V call is TRBV9, the J call TRBJ2-5; 7 nucleotides line up with TRBD1. V lost 0 bases and J lost 2; bases outside the gene matches: 7. CDR1 is SGDLS, CDR2 YYNGEE, per germline. The CDR3 is 16 amino acids. CDR3 DNA: TGTGCCAGCAGCGTAGTGTCAGGGGGTGGGCAAGAGACCCAGTACTTC. It is translated as CASSVVSGGGQETQYF.

The rearrangement joins TRBV5-1 to TRBJ2-4; 7 bases match TRBD1. V gave up 0 bases and J gave up 8 bases; unmatched junction bases: 2. This CDR3 contains 13 residues. Germline-derived CDR1 and CDR2 are SGHRS and YFSETQ. The CDR3 here is CASSLAQGDIQYF. DNA for the CDR3: TGCGCCAGCAGCTTGGCCCAGGGGGACATTCAGTACTTC. Supplemented by reference TRBV5-1 and TRBJ2-4, the full variable domain reads KAGVTQTPRYLIKTRGQQVTLSCSPISGHRSVSWYQQTPGQGLQFLFEYFSETQRNKGNFPGRFSGRQFSNSRSEMNVSTLELGDSALYLCASSLAQGDIQYFGAGTRLSVL.

The chain employs TRBV19 and TRBJ1-2, with TRBD1 matching 9 bases. The CDR3 has 13 amino acids. Germline lookup yields CDR1 LNHDA and CDR2 SQIVND (reference sequence). Trimming removed 6 bases from V and 8 bases from J; junction bases left unmatched: 7. In nucleotides, the CDR3 is TGTGCCAGTAGCTTTGGGACAGGGACCGGCTACACCTTC. This translates into CASSFGTGTGYTF.

The chain uses TRBV5-6 and TRBJ2-1; 8 bases are shared with TRBD1. This CDR3 has 16 amino acids. The V and J ends lost 4 bases and 6 bases, in that order; junction bases with no gene match: 12. The germline CDR1 and CDR2 sequences are SGHDT and YYEEEE. CDR3 nucleotide sequence: TGTGCCAGCAGCAGGACCGGACAGGGTCGGTCCAATGAGCAGTTCTTC. The encoded protein is CASSRTGQGRSNEQFF.

The chain uses TRBV30 and TRBJ2-2; 7 bases match TRBD2. Trimming at V came to 0 bases and at J to 3 bases, leaving 4 bases not matched to a gene. The germline CDR1 and CDR2 sequences are GTSNPN and SVGIG (reference sequence). The CDR3 loop spans 15 amino acids. CDR3 protein: CAWSVRGEDTGELFF. The CDR3 coding sequence is TGTGCCTGGAGTGTCCGGGGGGAGGACACCGGGGAGCTGTTTTTT. Full variable domain (outside the CDR3, taken from reference TRBV30 and TRBJ2-2): SQTIHQWPATLVQPVGSPLSLECTVEGTSNPNLYWYRQAAGRGLQLLFYSVGIGQISSEVPQNLSASRPQDRQFILSSKKLLLSDSGFYLCAWSVRGEDTGELFFGEGSRLTVL.

The chain carries TRBV5-1 and TRBJ2-6; no definite D call. Looked up from germline, CDR1 is SGHRS and CDR2 is YFSETQ. CDR3 size: 14 residues. Trimming shortened V by 5 bases and J by 1 base, and 7 bases separated the two germline ends. The CDR3 protein is CASSHGSGANVLTF. CDR3 bases: TGCGCCAGCAGTCACGGGTCTGGGGCCAACGTCCTGACTTTC.

This clone occurred a few times. The chain links TRBV6-5 to TRBJ2-7; TRBD2 agrees at 8 bases. J gave up 6 bases and V 7 bases, and 8 bases lay outside the gene matches. The CDR3 covers 13 residues. Germline lookup yields CDR1 MNHEY and CDR2 SVGAGI. Written as DNA, the CDR3 is TGTGCCAGCAACGAGGGACTAGGACGCGAGCAGTACTTC. Its protein product is CASNEGLGREQYF.

This chain links TRBV5-1 with TRBJ1-3; 7 bases line up with TRBD1. The length of the CDR3 is 14 residues. The V segment lost 4 bases and the J segment 7 bases; nucleotides outside the gene matches: 8. Germline lookup yields CDR1 SGHRS and CDR2 YFSETQ. CDR3 loop: CASSQQGYDNTIYF. The CDR3 nucleotides are TGCGCCAGCAGCCAACAGGGGTACGACAACACCATATATTTT. Using reference TRBV5-1 and TRBJ1-3 for the parts outside the CDR3, the full variable domain is KAGVTQTPRYLIKTRGQQVTLSCSPISGHRSVSWYQQTPGQGLQFLFEYFSETQRNKGNFPGRFSGRQFSNSRSEMNVSTLELGDSALYLCASSQQGYDNTIYFGEGSWLTVV.